This entry lists 8 T cell receptor beta chains sequenced from one sample in a study of T-cell memory formation after mild COVID-19. TCRdb ran MiXCR on the 5' RACE reads and lists one entry per CDR3 protein. Of 250,000 to 300,000 distinct CDR3 sequences listed, more than 15% are singletons. The sample consisted of PBMCs or a T cell subset sorted from them (not recorded which). The source of these receptors is a man between 18 and 35 years old who had mild COVID-19 (a few samples of this study predate the infection). Cell type and time point are not known.

In this sample, this clonotype turned up a few times. This chain uses TRBV4-1 with TRBJ2-6; TRBD1 matches at 7 bases. Trimming took 1 base from V and 2 from J; bases not matched to a gene: 2. Germline V gene data show CDR1 as MGHRA and CDR2 as YSYEKL. The CDR3 totals 16 residues. The CDR3 sequence is CASSQVTGAGANVLTF. The DNA for the CDR3 is TGCGCCAGCAGCCAAGTAACAGGGGCTGGGGCCAACGTCCTGACTTTC.

This clonotype occurred once. A junction boundary mismatches the germline segment, possibly from a read error. V is TRBV7-2 and J is TRBJ2-2, with D maybe TRBD2 (5 bases). Germline loops: CDR1 SGHTA, CDR2 FQGNSA. The CDR3 loop spans 14 amino acids. The CDR3 bases are TGTGCCAGCAGCTTAGCGCTCGCGGCCGGGGAGATGTTTTTT. It specifies CASSLALAAGEMFF. The full variable domain, its missing parts supplied by reference TRBV7-2 and TRBJ2-2, is GAGVSQSPSNKVTEKGKDVELRCDPISGHTALYWYRQSLGQGLEFLIYFQGNSAPDKSGLPSDRFSAERTGGSVSTLTIQRTQQEDSAVYLCASSLALAAGEMFFGEGSRLTVL.

This clonotype was counted between two and nine times. This chain uses TRBV6-1 with TRBJ1-5; D is perhaps TRBD1 (5 bases). Germline V lookup: CDR1 MNHNS, CDR2 SASEGT. V shed 5 bases and J shed 6 bases, with 11 bases lying between them. CDR3 size: 13 residues. Here the CDR3 DNA reads TGTGCCAGCAGTCCCTCGACAGTTCAGCCCCAGCATTTT. Residues: CASSPSTVQPQHF.

This clonotype was picked up a small number of times. The CDR3 reads CASSLAGQLSYNEQFF. The CDR3 coding sequence is TGTGCCAGCAGCCTCGCGGGACAGCTCTCCTACAATGAGCAGTTCTTC. The rearrangement uses TRBV11-3 and TRBJ2-1; perhaps TRBD1 as D (7 bases). The CDR3 is 16 residues long. The germline V gene encodes CDR1 SGHNT and CDR2 YENEEA. Between the trimmed V and J ends, which lost 5 bases and 0 bases, there was a span of 14 bases.

This sequence joins TRBV20-1 and TRBJ1-1, with TRBD1 matching over 7 bases. The V gene's germline CDR1 is DFQATT and CDR2 SNEGSKA (reference sequence). Trimming took 4 bases from V and 4 from J; bases not matched to a gene: 6. This CDR3 is built from 13 residues. In DNA form, the CDR3 reads TGCAGTGCTATCTGGGCAGGGGGCACTGAAGCTTTCTTT. The encoded protein is CSAIWAGGTEAFF.

The rearrangement joins TRBV3-1 to TRBJ2-7, with unresolved D. Germline assignment: CDR1 LGHDT and CDR2 YNNKEL (reference sequence). The CDR3 runs 13 residues. Trimming took 6 bases from V and 1 from J, leaving 10 bases between them. The CDR3 DNA sequence: TGTGCCAGCAGATCATCGAGATCCTACGAGCAGTACTTC. Amino acids: CASRSSRSYEQYF.

This clonotype was seen a handful of times. CDR3 residues: CASSFASGGYEQYV. The DNA for the CDR3 is TGTGCCAGCAGTTTTGCCTCCGGGGGGTACGAGCAGTACGTC. The chain employs TRBV28 and TRBJ2-7; 7 positions agree with TRBD2. Trimming cost V 3 bases and J 4 bases; bases outside gene matches: 6. Germline CDR1 and CDR2: MDHEN and SYDVKM. The CDR3 spans 14 residues.

The sample holds a few counts of this clonotype. The chain is built from TRBV6-6 and TRBJ1-6; no clear D gene. The V end lost 7 bases, the J end lost 9 bases, and 10 bases lay between the germline ends. Looked up from germline, CDR1 is MNHNY and CDR2 is SVGAGI (reference sequence). CDR3 size: 12 residues. DNA of the CDR3: TGTGCCAGCACCCCGCGGGGTTCACCCCTCCACTTT. Its protein is CASTPRGSPLHF.